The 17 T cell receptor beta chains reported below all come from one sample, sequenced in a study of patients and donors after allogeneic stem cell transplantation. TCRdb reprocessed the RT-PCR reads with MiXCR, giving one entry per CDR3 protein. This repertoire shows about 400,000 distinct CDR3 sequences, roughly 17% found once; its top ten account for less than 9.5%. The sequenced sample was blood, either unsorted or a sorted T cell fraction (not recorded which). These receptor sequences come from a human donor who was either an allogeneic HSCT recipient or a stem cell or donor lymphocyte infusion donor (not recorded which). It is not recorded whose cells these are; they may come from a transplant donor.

CDR3 residues: CASSYGSLSRYEQFF. The CDR3 DNA reads TGTGCCAGCAGTTACGGCAGCCTCAGTAGGTATGAGCAGTTCTTC. V is TRBV6-5 and J is TRBJ2-1, with unresolved D. This CDR3 comprises 15 residues. The V gene lost 2 bases and the J gene lost 8 bases, with 16 bases spanning the gap. CDR1 and CDR2 from the germline V gene are MNHEY and SVGAGI.

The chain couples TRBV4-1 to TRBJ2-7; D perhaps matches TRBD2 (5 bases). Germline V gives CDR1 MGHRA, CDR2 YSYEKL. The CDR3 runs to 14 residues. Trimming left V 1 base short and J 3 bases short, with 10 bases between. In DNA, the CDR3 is TGCGCCAGCAGCCAAGTAACTGGAGGCTACGAGCAGTACTTC. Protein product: CASSQVTGGYEQYF.

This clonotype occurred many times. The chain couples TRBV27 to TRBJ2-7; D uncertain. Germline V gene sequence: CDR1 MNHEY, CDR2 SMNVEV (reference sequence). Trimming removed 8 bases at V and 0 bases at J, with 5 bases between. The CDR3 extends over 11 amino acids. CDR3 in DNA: TGTGCCAGCGGTACCTCCTACGAGCAGTACTTC. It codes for CASGTSYEQYF.

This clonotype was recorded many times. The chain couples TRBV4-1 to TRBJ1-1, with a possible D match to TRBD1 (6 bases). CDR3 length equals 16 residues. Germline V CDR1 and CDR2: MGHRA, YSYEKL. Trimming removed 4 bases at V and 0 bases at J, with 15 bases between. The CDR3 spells CASSPTRGGVNTEAFF. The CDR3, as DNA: TGCGCCAGCAGCCCTACCAGGGGCGGGGTGAACACTGAAGCTTTCTTT.

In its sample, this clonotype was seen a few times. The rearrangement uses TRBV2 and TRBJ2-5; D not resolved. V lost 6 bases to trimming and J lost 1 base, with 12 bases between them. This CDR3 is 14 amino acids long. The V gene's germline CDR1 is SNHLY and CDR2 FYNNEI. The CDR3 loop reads CASRISNTQETQYF. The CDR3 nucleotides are TGTGCCAGCAGAATCTCTAATACCCAAGAGACCCAGTACTTC. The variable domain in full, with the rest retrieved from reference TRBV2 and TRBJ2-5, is EPEVTQTPSHQVTQMGQEVILRCVPISNHLYFYWYRQILGQKVEFLVSFYNNEISEKSEIFDDQFSVERPDGSNFTLKIRSTKLEDSAMYFCASRISNTQETQYFGPGTRLLVL.

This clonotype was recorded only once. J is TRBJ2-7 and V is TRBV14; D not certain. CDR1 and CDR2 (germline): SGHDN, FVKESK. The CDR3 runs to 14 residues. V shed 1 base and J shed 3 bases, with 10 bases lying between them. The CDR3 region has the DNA TGTGCCAGCAGCCAAGTAGATAGCCTCTACGAGCAGTACTTC. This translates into CASSQVDSLYEQYF.

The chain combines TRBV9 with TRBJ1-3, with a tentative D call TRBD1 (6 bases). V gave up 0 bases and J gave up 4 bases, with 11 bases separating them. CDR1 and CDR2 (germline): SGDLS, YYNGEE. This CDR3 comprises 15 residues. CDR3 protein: CASSVGAGEGNTIYF. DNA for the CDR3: TGTGCCAGCAGCGTAGGGGCAGGGGAGGGAAACACCATATATTTT.

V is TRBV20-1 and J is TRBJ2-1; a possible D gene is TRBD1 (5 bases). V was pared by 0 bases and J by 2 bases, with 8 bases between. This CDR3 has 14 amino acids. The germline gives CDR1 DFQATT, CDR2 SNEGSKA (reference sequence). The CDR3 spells CSARESRAYNEQFF. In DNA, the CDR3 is TGCAGTGCTAGAGAGTCCAGGGCCTACAATGAGCAGTTCTTC.

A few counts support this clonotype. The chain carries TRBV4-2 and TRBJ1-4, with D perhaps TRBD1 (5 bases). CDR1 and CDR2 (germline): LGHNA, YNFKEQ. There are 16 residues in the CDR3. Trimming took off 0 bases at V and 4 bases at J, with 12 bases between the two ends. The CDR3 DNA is TGTGCCAGCAGCCAAGAGTCGGGACGGAGTAATGAAAAACTGTTTTTT. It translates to CASSQESGRSNEKLFF.

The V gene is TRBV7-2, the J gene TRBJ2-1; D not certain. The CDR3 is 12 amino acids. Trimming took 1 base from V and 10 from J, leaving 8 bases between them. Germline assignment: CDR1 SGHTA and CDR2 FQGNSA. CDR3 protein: CASSLDGLEQFF. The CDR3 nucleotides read TGTGCCAGCAGCTTAGACGGGCTAGAGCAGTTCTTC. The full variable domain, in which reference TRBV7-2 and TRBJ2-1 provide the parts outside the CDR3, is GAGVSQSPSNKVTEKGKDVELRCDPISGHTALYWYRQSLGQGLEFLIYFQGNSAPDKSGLPSDRFSAERTGGSVSTLTIQRTQQEDSAVYLCASSLDGLEQFFGPGTRLTVL.

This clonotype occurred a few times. Here the CDR3 DNA reads TGTGCCAGCAGCGTAGCGGGCTGGGCGGGGAACACTGAAGCTTTCTTT. Its protein is CASSVAGWAGNTEAFF. The genes are TRBV9 and TRBJ1-1, with D unresolved. This CDR3 spans 16 amino acids. Germline V gene sequence: CDR1 SGDLS, CDR2 YYNGEE. Deletions cut 0 bases from V and 1 base from J, with 13 bases between.

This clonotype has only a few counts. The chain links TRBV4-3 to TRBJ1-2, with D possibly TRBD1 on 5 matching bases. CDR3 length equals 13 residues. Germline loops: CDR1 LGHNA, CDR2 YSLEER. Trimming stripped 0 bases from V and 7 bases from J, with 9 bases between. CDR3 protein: CASSQEWGGGYTF. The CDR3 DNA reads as TGCGCCAGCAGCCAAGAGTGGGGCGGTGGCTACACCTTC.

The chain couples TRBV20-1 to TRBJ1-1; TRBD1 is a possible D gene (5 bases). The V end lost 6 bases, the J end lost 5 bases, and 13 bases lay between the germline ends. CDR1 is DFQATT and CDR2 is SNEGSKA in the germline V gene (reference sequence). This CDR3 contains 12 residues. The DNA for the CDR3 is TGCAGTGCCAAGAGGAGGGGTACTGAAGCTTTCTTT. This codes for CSAKRRGTEAFF.

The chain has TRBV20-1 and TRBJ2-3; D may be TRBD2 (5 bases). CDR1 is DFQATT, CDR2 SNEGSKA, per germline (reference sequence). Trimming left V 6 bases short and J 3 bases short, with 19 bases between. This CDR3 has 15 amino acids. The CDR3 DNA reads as TGCAGTGCGGTCGGAGGTGGGGTTAAAACAGATACGCAGTATTTT. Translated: CSAVGGGVKTDTQYF.

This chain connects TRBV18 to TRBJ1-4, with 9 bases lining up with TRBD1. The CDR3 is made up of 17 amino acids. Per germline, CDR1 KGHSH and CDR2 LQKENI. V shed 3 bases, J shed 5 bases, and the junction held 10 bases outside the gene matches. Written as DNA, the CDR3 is TGTGCCAGCTCACCCCCCCGGACAGGGGCGGGAAATGAAAAACTGTTTTTT. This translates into CASSPPRTGAGNEKLFF.

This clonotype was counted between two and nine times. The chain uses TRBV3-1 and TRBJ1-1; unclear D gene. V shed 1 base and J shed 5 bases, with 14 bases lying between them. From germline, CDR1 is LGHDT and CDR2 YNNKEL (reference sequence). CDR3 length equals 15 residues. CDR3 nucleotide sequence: TGTGCCAGCAGCCAAGCGAAGCCCTTGAGGACTGAAGCTTTCTTT. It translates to CASSQAKPLRTEAFF.

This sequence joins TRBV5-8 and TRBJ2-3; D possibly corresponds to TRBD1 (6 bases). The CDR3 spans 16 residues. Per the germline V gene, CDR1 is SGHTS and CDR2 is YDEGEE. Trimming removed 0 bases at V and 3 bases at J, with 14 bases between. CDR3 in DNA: TGTGCCAGCAGCTTGGAAGGCAGGGGTGTAACAGATACGCAGTATTTT. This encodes CASSLEGRGVTDTQYF.